This T cell receptor (beta chain) was sequenced during a study of CD8+CD57+ T cells in acquired aplastic anemia. Study as a whole: Yields of DNA that came from sorted CD4+ and CD8+ cells averaged about 3.3 ug.

Genomic DNA templated the TCR beta VDJ and CDR3 profiling. TCRdb passed the reads through MiXCR, listing each CDR3 protein once. The sample yields 200,000 to 250,000 distinct CDR3 sequences, approximately 45% seen once. Patients chosen for sequencing had CD8+CD57+ cells that had expanded, as shown by flow cytometry. The CDR3 totals 16 residues. Germline CDR1 reads SEHNR; CDR2 reads FQNEAQ (reference sequence). V lost 3 bases to trimming and J lost 1 base, with 13 bases between them. This chain connects TRBV7-9 to TRBJ2-1; D is unclear. This sequence was found in a human donor with aplastic anemia. Sequencing was performed on sorted CD4+, CD8+, or CD8+CD57+ T cells (not recorded which) from PBMCs. This chain's CDR3 is CASSLRGPHSYNEQFF. The CDR3 DNA sequence: TGTGCCAGCAGCTTGAGAGGACCCCATTCCTACAATGAGCAGTTCTTC.